The 6 T cell receptor beta chains below come from one sample, sequenced in a study of T cell responses to AZD1222 COVID-19 vaccine. The data were produced by immunoSEQ multiplex PCR, yet TCRdb's version contains in-frame clones alone and is incomplete. The table has more than 120,000 clones, approximately 94% seen once. The sequencing used peripheral blood, collected on day 0 of AZD1222 vaccination. These receptors all stem from an adult in good health.

The chain has TRBV7-8 and TRBJ2-3; 10 bases map to TRBD2. Germline CDR1 SGHVS, CDR2 FQNEAQ. After removal of 5 bases from V and 3 bases from J, the junction contained 14 bases not matched to a gene. The CDR3 consists of 18 residues. The CDR3 here is CASSPRLAGVAGTDTQYF. CDR3 bases: TGTGCCAGCAGCCCGCGTCTAGCGGGAGTTGCTGGGACAGATACGCAGTATTTT.

This clone was counted between two and nine times. The chain employs TRBV30 and TRBJ1-1, with TRBD1 matching over 9 bases. The CDR3 spans 13 residues. Germline V gives CDR1 GTSNPN, CDR2 SVGIG (reference sequence). With V trimmed by 2 bases and J by 4 bases, 2 bases remained unmatched. The CDR3 sequence is CAWSPTGGTEAFF. The CDR3 coding sequence is TGTGCCTGGAGTCCGACAGGGGGCACTGAAGCTTTCTTT.

V gene TRBV5-1 combines with J gene TRBJ1-2; 12 bases agree with TRBD1. Germline V lookup: CDR1 SGHRS, CDR2 YFSETQ. V dropped 4 bases and J dropped 2; count of bases not matched to a gene: 9. The CDR3 is made up of 17 amino acids. The CDR3 nucleotides are TGCGCCAGCAGCGCGGGGCCGGGACAGGGGGCCAACTATGGCTACACCTTC. It encodes CASSAGPGQGANYGYTF.

The gene calls are TRBV10-2 and TRBJ1-6, with D perhaps matching TRBD1 (6 bases). V was trimmed by 3 bases and J by 9 bases, leaving 12 bases between them. Per the germline V gene, CDR1 is WSHSY and CDR2 is SAAADI. The CDR3 consists of 14 residues. DNA of the CDR3: TGCGCCAGCAGTGAAATACAGGGAAGTTCACCCCTCCACTTT. As protein: CASSEIQGSSPLHF.

The chain uses TRBV6-2 or TRBV6-3 and TRBJ2-7; 7 bases match TRBD2. Trimming at V came to 5 bases and at J to 6 bases, leaving 10 bases not matched to a gene. The CDR3 runs to 14 residues. From germline, CDR1 is MNHEY and CDR2 SVGEGT. CDR3 amino acids: CASSAAGVGREQYF. In DNA, the CDR3 is TGTGCCAGCAGTGCTGCGGGAGTAGGACGCGAGCAGTACTTC.

CDR3 DNA: TGTGCCAGCAGCCCCGGGACTAGATACGAGCAGTACTTC. Protein: CASSPGTRYEQYF. The gene calls are TRBV3-1 (or the pseudogene TRBV3-2) and TRBJ2-7, with TRBD2 identical over 8 bases. V shed 4 bases, J shed 4 bases, and the junction held 3 bases outside the gene matches. CDR3 size: 13 residues. Germline V gene data show CDR1 as LGHDT and CDR2 as YNNKEL (reference sequence).